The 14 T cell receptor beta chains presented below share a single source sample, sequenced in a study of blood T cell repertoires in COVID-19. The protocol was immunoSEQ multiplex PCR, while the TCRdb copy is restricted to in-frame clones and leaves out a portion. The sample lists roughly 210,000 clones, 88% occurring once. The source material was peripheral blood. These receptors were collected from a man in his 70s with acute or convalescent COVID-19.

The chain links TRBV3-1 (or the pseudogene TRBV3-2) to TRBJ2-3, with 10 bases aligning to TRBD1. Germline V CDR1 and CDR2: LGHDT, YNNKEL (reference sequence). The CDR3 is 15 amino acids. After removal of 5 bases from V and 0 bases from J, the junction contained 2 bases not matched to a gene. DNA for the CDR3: TGTGCCAGCAGCTGGACAGGGGGTAGCACAGATACGCAGTATTTT. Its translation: CASSWTGGSTDTQYF.

Here the CDR3 DNA reads TGTGCCAGCAGGGGAGGGGGGTACAATGAGCAGTTCTTC. Its translation is CASRGGGYNEQFF. This rearrangement joins TRBV27 to TRBJ2-1, with D perhaps TRBD2 (7 bases). The CDR3 spans 13 residues. Deletions cut 6 bases from V and 4 bases from J, with 10 bases between. Germline V gives CDR1 MNHEY, CDR2 SMNVEV (reference sequence).

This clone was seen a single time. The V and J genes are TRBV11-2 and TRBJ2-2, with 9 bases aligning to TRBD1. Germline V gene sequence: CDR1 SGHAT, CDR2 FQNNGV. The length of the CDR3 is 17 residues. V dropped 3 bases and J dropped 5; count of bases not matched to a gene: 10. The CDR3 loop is CASSFTGTGFVTGELFF. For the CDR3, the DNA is TGTGCCAGCAGCTTTACCGGGACAGGGTTTGTGACCGGGGAGCTGTTTTTT.

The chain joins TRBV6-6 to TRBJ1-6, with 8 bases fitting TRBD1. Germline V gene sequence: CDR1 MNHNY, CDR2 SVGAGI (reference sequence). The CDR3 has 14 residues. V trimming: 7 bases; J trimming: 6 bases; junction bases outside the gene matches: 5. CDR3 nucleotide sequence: TGTGCCAGCACCACGACAGGGGCTAATTCACCCCTCCACTTT. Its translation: CASTTTGANSPLHF.

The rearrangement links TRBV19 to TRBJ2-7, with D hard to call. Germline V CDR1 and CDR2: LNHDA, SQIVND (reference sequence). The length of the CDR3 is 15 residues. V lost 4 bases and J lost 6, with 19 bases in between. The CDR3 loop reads CASSTRAGLGSEQYF. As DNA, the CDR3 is TGTGCCAGTAGTACCCGAGCCGGCCTAGGAAGCGAGCAGTACTTC.

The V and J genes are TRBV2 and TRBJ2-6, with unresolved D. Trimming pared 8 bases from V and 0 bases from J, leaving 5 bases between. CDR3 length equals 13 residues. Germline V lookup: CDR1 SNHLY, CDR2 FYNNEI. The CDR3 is CASGASGANVLTF. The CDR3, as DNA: TGTGCCAGCGGAGCCTCTGGGGCCAACGTCCTGACTTTC. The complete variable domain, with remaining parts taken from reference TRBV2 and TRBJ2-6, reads EPEVTQTPSHQVTQMGQEVILRCVPISNHLYFYWYRQILGQKVEFLVSFYNNEISEKSEIFDDQFSVERPDGSNFTLKIRSTKLEDSAMYFCASGASGANVLTFGAGSRLTVL.

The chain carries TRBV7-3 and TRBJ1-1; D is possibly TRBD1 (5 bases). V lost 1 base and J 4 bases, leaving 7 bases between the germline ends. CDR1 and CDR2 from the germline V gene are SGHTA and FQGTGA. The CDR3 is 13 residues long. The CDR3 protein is CASSLKTGTEAFF. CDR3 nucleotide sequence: TGTGCCAGCAGCTTAAAAACAGGCACTGAAGCTTTCTTT.

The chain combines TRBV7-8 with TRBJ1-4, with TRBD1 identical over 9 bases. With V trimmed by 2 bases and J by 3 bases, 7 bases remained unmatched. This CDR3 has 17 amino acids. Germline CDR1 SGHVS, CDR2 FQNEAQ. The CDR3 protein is CASSLSRTGDANEKLFF. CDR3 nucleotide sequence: TGTGCCAGCAGCTTATCTAGGACAGGGGACGCTAATGAAAAACTGTTTTTT.

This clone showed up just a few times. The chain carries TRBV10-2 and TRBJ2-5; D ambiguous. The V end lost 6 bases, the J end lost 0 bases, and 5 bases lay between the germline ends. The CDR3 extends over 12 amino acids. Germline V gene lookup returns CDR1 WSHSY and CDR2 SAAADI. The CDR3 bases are TGCGCCAGCAGCGTGTACCAAGAGACCCAGTACTTC. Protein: CASSVYQETQYF.

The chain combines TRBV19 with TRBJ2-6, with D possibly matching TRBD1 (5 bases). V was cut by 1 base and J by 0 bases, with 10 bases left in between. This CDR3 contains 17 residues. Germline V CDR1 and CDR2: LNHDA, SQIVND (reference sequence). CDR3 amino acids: CASSIGRQYSGANVLTF. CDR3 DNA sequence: TGTGCCAGTAGTATAGGGAGACAGTACTCTGGGGCCAACGTCCTGACTTTC. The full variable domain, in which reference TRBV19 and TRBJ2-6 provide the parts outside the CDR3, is DGGITQSPKYLFRKEGQNVTLSCEQNLNHDAMYWYRQDPGQGLRLIYYSQIVNDFQKGDIAEGYSVSREKKESFPLTVTSAQKNPTAFYLCASSIGRQYSGANVLTFGAGSRLTVL.

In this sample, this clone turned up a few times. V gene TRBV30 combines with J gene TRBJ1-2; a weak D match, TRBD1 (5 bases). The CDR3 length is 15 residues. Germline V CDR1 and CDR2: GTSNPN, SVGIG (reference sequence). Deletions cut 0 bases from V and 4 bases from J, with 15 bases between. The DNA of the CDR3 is TGTGCCTGGAGTGTTATGGCGGGGCTCGCCTATGGCTACACCTTC. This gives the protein CAWSVMAGLAYGYTF.

CDR3 in DNA: TGTGCCAGCAGCTCAAGCGGGGGGGCCTACAATGAGCAGTTCTTC. Translating it yields CASSSSGGAYNEQFF. V is TRBV7-9 and J is TRBJ2-1; the match to TRBD2 covers 10 bases. The V segment lost 4 bases and the J segment 2 bases; nucleotides outside the gene matches: 2. The length of the CDR3 is 15 residues. CDR1 SEHNR and CDR2 FQNEAQ come from the germline V gene (reference sequence).

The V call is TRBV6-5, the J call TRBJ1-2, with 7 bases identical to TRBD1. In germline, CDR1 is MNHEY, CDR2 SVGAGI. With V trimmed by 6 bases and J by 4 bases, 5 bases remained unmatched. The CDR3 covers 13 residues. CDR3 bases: TGTGCCAGCAGACCGACAGGGATCTATGGCTACACCTTC. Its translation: CASRPTGIYGYTF.

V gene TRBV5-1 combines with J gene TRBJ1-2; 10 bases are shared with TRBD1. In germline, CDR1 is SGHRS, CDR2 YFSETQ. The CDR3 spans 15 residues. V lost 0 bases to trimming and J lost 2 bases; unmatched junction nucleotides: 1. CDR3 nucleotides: TGCGCCAGCAGCTTGGGACAGGGGGCAAACTATGGCTACACCTTC. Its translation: CASSLGQGANYGYTF. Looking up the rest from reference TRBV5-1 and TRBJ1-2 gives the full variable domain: KAGVTQTPRYLIKTRGQQVTLSCSPISGHRSVSWYQQTPGQGLQFLFEYFSETQRNKGNFPGRFSGRQFSNSRSEMNVSTLELGDSALYLCASSLGQGANYGYTFGSGTRLTVV.